The 27 T cell receptor beta chains below come from one sample, sequenced in a study of cytomegalovirus exposure and HLA in healthy donors. Both 60 Vbeta primers and 13 Jbeta primers went into the PCR. Sequencing used immunoSEQ multiplex PCR; TCRdb keeps in-frame clones, though not all of them. This sample's table reports roughly 78,000 clones. The source material was PBMCs. All receptors derive from a boy younger than 18 in good health and CMV-seronegative.

The chain is built from TRBV18 and TRBJ2-7, with TRBD1 identical over 7 bases. With 2 bases clipped from V and 5 bases from J, the junction kept 3 bases outside the gene matches. CDR3 length equals 13 residues. Germline values: CDR1 KGHSH, CDR2 LQKENI. The CDR3 DNA reads as TGTGCCAGCTCACCAGCTACAGGGGACGAGCAGTACTTC. This translates into CASSPATGDEQYF.

The rearrangement joins TRBV9 to TRBJ2-2; TRBD1 matches 8 bases. V lost 0 bases and J lost 4; bases outside the gene matches: 8. CDR1 is SGDLS and CDR2 is YYNGEE in the germline V gene. The CDR3 loop spans 17 amino acids. CDR3 residues: CASSVDPQQGATGELFF. The CDR3 DNA is TGTGCCAGCAGCGTAGACCCCCAGCAGGGGGCCACCGGGGAGCTGTTTTTT.

The chain combines TRBV5-6 with TRBJ2-1; the match to TRBD2 covers 11 bases. The germline V gene encodes CDR1 SGHDT and CDR2 YYEEEE. CDR3 length equals 19 residues. Trimming took 0 bases from V and 5 from J; bases not matched to a gene: 13. The CDR3 loop is CASSLVGDVAGGTDNEQFF. CDR3 coding DNA: TGTGCCAGCAGCTTGGTGGGTGATGTAGCGGGAGGGACCGACAATGAGCAGTTCTTC.

The chain joins TRBV30 to TRBJ1-1; D unclear. The CDR3 has 13 amino acids. From germline, CDR1 is GTSNPN and CDR2 SVGIG (reference sequence). Trimming shortened V by 2 bases and J by 1 base, and 8 bases separated the two germline ends. The CDR3 DNA sequence: TGTGCCTGGAGTCAGCTAGGGAACACTGAAGCTTTCTTT. This gives the protein CAWSQLGNTEAFF. Full variable domain (remainder filled in from reference TRBV30 and TRBJ1-1): SQTIHQWPATLVQPVGSPLSLECTVEGTSNPNLYWYRQAAGRGLQLLFYSVGIGQISSEVPQNLSASRPQDRQFILSSKKLLLSDSGFYLCAWSQLGNTEAFFGQGTRLTVV.

The chain uses TRBV18 and TRBJ2-1; 7 nucleotides match TRBD1. J lost 5 bases, V lost 4 bases, and 2 bases had no gene match. The CDR3 is made up of 13 amino acids. CDR1 is KGHSH and CDR2 is LQKENI in the germline V gene. The CDR3: CASSLTGDNEQFF. The CDR3 coding sequence is TGTGCCAGCTCACTTACAGGGGACAATGAGCAGTTCTTC. The full variable domain, its missing parts supplied by reference TRBV18 and TRBJ2-1, is NAGVMQNPRHLVRRRGQEARLRCSPMKGHSHVYWYRQLPEEGLKFMVYLQKENIIDESGMPKERFSAEFPKEGPSILRIQQVVRGDSAAYFCASSLTGDNEQFFGPGTRLTVL.

The rearrangement uses TRBV27 and TRBJ1-4; maybe TRBD1 (5 bases). The CDR3 loop spans 15 amino acids. V was shortened by 5 bases and J by 16 bases, with 26 bases between the two germline ends. Germline V gene lookup returns CDR1 MNHEY and CDR2 SMNVEV (reference sequence). Written as DNA, the CDR3 is TGTGCCAGCAGTCTCCCTTCGGGGGAAGGCTTGGTATGGTTTTTT. This encodes CASSLPSGEGLVWFF.

The V gene is TRBV6-5, the J gene TRBJ2-7; 9 bases match TRBD2. The germline V gene encodes CDR1 MNHEY and CDR2 SVGAGI. V gave up 6 bases and J gave up 5 bases; unmatched junction bases: 11. The CDR3 has 15 residues. The CDR3 coding sequence is TGTGCCAGCAGCTTACAGCCGGGACTAGCCCACGAGCAGTACTTC. Its translation: CASSLQPGLAHEQYF.

CDR3 DNA: TGTGCCTGGAGTGTCGAGAGCATGAACACTGAAGCTTTCTTT. Protein: CAWSVESMNTEAFF. The V gene is TRBV30, the J gene TRBJ1-1; no clear D. CDR1 and CDR2 from the germline V gene are GTSNPN and SVGIG (reference sequence). The CDR3 is 14 residues long. V was shortened by 0 bases and J by 0 bases, with 8 bases between the two germline ends.

The chain couples TRBV7-9 to TRBJ1-1, with TRBD1 matching 12 bases. CDR1 is SEHNR, CDR2 FQNEAQ, per germline (reference sequence). The CDR3 has 13 residues. V lost 8 bases and J lost 10; bases outside the gene matches: 8. The CDR3 nucleotides are TGTGCCAGCGGTCTCGGGACAGGGGGCAGAGCTTTCTTT. It yields the protein CASGLGTGGRAFF.

This rearrangement joins TRBV5-1 to TRBJ1-2; D is possibly TRBD1 (6 bases). This CDR3 has 19 amino acids. The V and J ends lost 3 bases and 1 base respectively, with 25 bases between them. Looked up from germline, CDR1 is SGHRS and CDR2 is YFSETQ. CDR3 sequence: CASSSTAQGPLISNYGYTF. For the CDR3, the DNA is TGCGCCAGCAGCTCCACCGCACAGGGACCTCTAATTAGTAACTATGGCTACACCTTC.

This sequence joins TRBV7-2 and TRBJ2-2; 7 bases line up with TRBD1. The CDR3 runs to 15 residues. The germline CDR1 and CDR2 sequences are SGHTA and FQGNSA. V dropped 6 bases and J dropped 0; count of bases not matched to a gene: 4. The CDR3 nucleotides are TGTGCCAGCAGTATGCAGGGGGCGAACACCGGGGAGCTGTTTTTT. Translating it yields CASSMQGANTGELFF.

This chain links TRBV4-2 with TRBJ1-2; possibly TRBD1 for D (6 bases). This CDR3 contains 15 residues. V was cut by 4 bases and J by 8 bases, with 20 bases left in between. From germline, CDR1 is LGHNA and CDR2 YNFKEQ. The CDR3 is CASSPLFTGGGGYTF. The CDR3 nucleotides read TGTGCCAGCAGCCCCTTGTTCACGGGGGGCGGGGGCTACACCTTC.

The chain links TRBV10-3 to TRBJ1-1; 8 positions agree with TRBD1. Germline assignment: CDR1 ENHRY and CDR2 SYGVKD. The CDR3 is 13 amino acids. V shed 4 bases and J 6 bases; nucleotides not matched to a gene: 4. CDR3 sequence: CAISADRAAEAFF. CDR3 sequence (DNA): TGTGCCATCAGTGCGGACAGGGCGGCTGAAGCTTTCTTT.

The chain links TRBV7-2 to TRBJ2-1, with 9 bases that match TRBD2. CDR1 is SGHTA and CDR2 is FQGNSA in the germline V gene. V shed 4 bases, J shed 4 bases, and the junction held 11 bases outside the gene matches. The CDR3 has 17 residues. The CDR3, as DNA: TGTGCCAGCAGCTACATAGGGAGCGGGAGGTCTTACAATGAGCAGTTCTTC. Amino acid sequence: CASSYIGSGRSYNEQFF. Variable domain in full (rest from reference TRBV7-2 and TRBJ2-1): GAGVSQSPSNKVTEKGKDVELRCDPISGHTALYWYRQSLGQGLEFLIYFQGNSAPDKSGLPSDRFSAERTGGSVSTLTIQRTQQEDSAVYLCASSYIGSGRSYNEQFFGPGTRLTVL.

The chain recombines TRBV5-4 with TRBJ1-2; D is possibly TRBD1 (5 bases). The CDR3 runs 16 residues. V was pared by 0 bases and J by 5 bases, with 17 bases between. Germline V CDR1 and CDR2: SGHNT, YYREEE (reference sequence). The CDR3 nucleotides are TGTGCCAGCAGCTTGGTCATCGCAGGGTTTGGGTATGGCTACACCTTC. This codes for CASSLVIAGFGYGYTF.

The V and J genes are TRBV11-3 and TRBJ2-5; a weak D match, TRBD2 (5 bases). CDR1 is SGHNT, CDR2 YENEEA, per germline. This CDR3 has 13 amino acids. CDR3: CAMRVRRKETQYF. DNA of the CDR3: TGTGCTATGCGGGTCAGGAGGAAAGAGACCCAGTACTTC.

The chain carries TRBV6-1 and TRBJ1-1; D is perhaps TRBD1 (5 bases). The length of the CDR3 is 12 residues. Trimming left V 3 bases short and J 11 bases short, with 13 bases between. Germline V gene data show CDR1 as MNHNS and CDR2 as SASEGT. The CDR3 is CASSEGGGWAFF. CDR3 sequence (DNA): TGTGCCAGCAGTGAGGGGGGGGGATGGGCTTTCTTT.

The chain recombines TRBV7-3 with TRBJ1-1; D not resolved. V was shortened by 4 bases and J by 1 base, with 7 bases between the two germline ends. Germline assignment: CDR1 SGHTA and CDR2 FQGTGA. This CDR3 region has 13 residues. CDR3 nucleotides: TGTGCCAGCAGCTGGCAGAAGAACACTGAAGCTTTCTTT. Translation: CASSWQKNTEAFF.

The V call is TRBV6-5, the J call TRBJ1-2; no reliable D call. Looked up from germline, CDR1 is MNHEY and CDR2 is SVGAGI. Trimming left V 2 bases short and J 8 bases short, with 9 bases between. CDR3 size: 12 residues. This chain's CDR3 is CASSYGGRGYTF. Written as DNA, the CDR3 is TGTGCCAGCAGTTACGGCGGCCGGGGCTACACCTTC.

The gene calls are TRBV7-9 and TRBJ2-7, with 8 bases that match TRBD1. Germline CDR1 and CDR2: SEHNR and FQNEAQ (reference sequence). The V segment lost 0 bases and the J segment 3 bases; nucleotides outside the gene matches: 1. The CDR3 length is 14 residues. CDR3 loop: CASSLAGTGYEQYF. The CDR3 DNA reads as TGTGCCAGCAGCTTAGCGGGGACAGGCTACGAGCAGTACTTC.

In the case of this clone: The same CDR3 is also encoded by other DNA sequences in this sample. The rearrangement uses TRBV6-1 and TRBJ1-5; D ambiguous. The V gene's germline CDR1 is MNHNS and CDR2 SASEGT. The CDR3 has 10 residues. Trimming took 5 bases from V and 8 from J, leaving 4 bases between them. CDR3 bases: TGTGCCAGCAGTCGGGAGCCCCAGCATTTT. This codes for CASSREPQHF.

The V and J genes are TRBV18 and TRBJ1-5; 7 nucleotides align to TRBD1. There are 16 residues in the CDR3. Trimming removed 3 bases from V and 6 bases from J; junction bases left unmatched: 11. Germline V gene data show CDR1 as KGHSH and CDR2 as LQKENI. DNA for the CDR3: TGTGCCAGCTCACCTTATTCAGGACAGGCGGGTCAGCCCCAGCATTTT. This gives the protein CASSPYSGQAGQPQHF.

The chain uses TRBV5-5 and TRBJ2-7; D gene unclear. V was shortened by 5 bases and J by 2 bases, with 14 bases between the two germline ends. CDR3 length: 14 amino acids. The V gene's germline CDR1 is SGHKS and CDR2 YYEKEE (reference sequence). The CDR3 nucleotides are TGTGCCAGCAGACTGCGGATGGGTCCCTACGAGCAGTACTTC. Its translation is CASRLRMGPYEQYF.

Of note for this clone: An end of the junction does not agree with germline; a read error may underlie this. Distinct nucleotide sequences in the sample also encode this CDR3. The chain combines TRBV5-1 with TRBJ1-1; D possibly corresponds to TRBD1 (5 bases). CDR1 SGHRS and CDR2 YFSETQ come from the germline V gene. The CDR3 sequence is 15 residues long. The CDR3 spells CASSLEGQKGTEAFF. The DNA for the CDR3 is TGCGCCAGTAGCTTGGAGGGGCAGAAGGGCACTGAAGCTTTCTTT.

This rearrangement joins TRBV20-1 to TRBJ1-3; D remains unclear. Germline CDR1 and CDR2: DFQATT and SNEGSKA (reference sequence). V lost 5 bases and J lost 4, with 6 bases in between. The CDR3 spans 11 residues. CDR3 bases: TGCAGTGCTGGCTTGGGAAACACCATATATTTT. Translating gives CSAGLGNTIYF.

The chain employs TRBV9 and TRBJ1-4, with D unclear. V was clipped by 0 bases and J by 2 bases, with 5 bases between them. The CDR3 runs to 14 residues. Germline CDR1 and CDR2: SGDLS and YYNGEE. CDR3 nucleotide sequence: TGTGCCAGCAGCGTAGGCAGGACTAATGAAAAACTGTTTTTT. Translated, it gives CASSVGRTNEKLFF.

The gene calls are TRBV7-9 and TRBJ2-5; 10 nucleotides match TRBD2. This CDR3 comprises 15 residues. CDR1 SEHNR and CDR2 FQNEAQ come from the germline V gene (reference sequence). Trimming cost V 5 bases and J 2 bases; bases outside gene matches: 5. Here the CDR3 DNA reads TGTGCCAGCAGCCACGGACTAGCGGAACAAGAGACCCAGTACTTC. Protein product: CASSHGLAEQETQYF. The full variable domain, in which reference TRBV7-9 and TRBJ2-5 provide the parts outside the CDR3, is DTGVSQNPRHKITKRGQNVTFRCDPISEHNRLYWYRQTLGQGPEFLTYFQNEAQLEKSRLLSDRFSAERPKGSFSTLEIQRTEQGDSAMYLCASSHGLAEQETQYFGPGTRLLVL.